This TCR beta chain was recovered during a study of shared clonotypes between healthy human individuals. CDR1 GTSNPN and CDR2 SVGIG come from the germline V gene (reference sequence). CDR3 size: 11 residues. The repertoire was sequenced with immunoSEQ multiplex PCR; TCRdb's copy has only in-frame clones and lacks some. This sample has roughly 2.2 million clones; approximately 95% occur once, and the top ten carry 0.39%. For this clone: Compared with germline, one end of the junction differs, possibly owing to a read error.

Sequences were obtained from naive CD4+ T cells from PBMCs. Stated subset: CD45RA+ positively selected. This receptor was obtained from a man aged 18 to 35 in good health. Some clones in this sample may be carry-over from other donors' samples. The V call is TRBV30, the J call TRBJ1-4; maybe TRBD1 (6 bases). CDR3 residues: CAWSAERDIVF. The CDR3 DNA sequence: TGTGCCTGGAGTGCAGAACGGGACATCGTTTTT.